A single sample gave rise to the 3 T cell receptor beta chains below, sequenced in a study of blood T cell repertoires in COVID-19. Assay used: immunoSEQ multiplex PCR; TCRdb lists only in-frame clones, some missing. The data contain 200,000 to 300,000 clones, 85% to 90% of them singletons. Sample: peripheral blood. The origin of the receptors is a woman in her thirties or forties who had recovered from COVID-19.

The chain carries TRBV7-8 and TRBJ1-2; TRBD1 matches at 9 bases. Germline V lookup: CDR1 SGHVS, CDR2 FQNEAQ. V trimming: 2 bases; J trimming: 7 bases; junction bases outside the gene matches: 11. The CDR3 contains 16 residues. DNA of the CDR3: TGTGCCAGCAGCTTACTCTTGACAGGGGGATTGGGTGGCTACACCTTC. It codes for CASSLLLTGGLGGYTF.

The chain couples TRBV6-2 or TRBV6-3 to TRBJ2-1; TRBD2 matches at 16 bases. Germline-derived CDR1 and CDR2 are MNHEY and SVGEGT. CDR3 size: 20 residues. The V and J ends lost 5 bases and 8 bases, in that order; junction bases with no gene match: 18. CDR3 protein: CASSQSSGTSGRGKGDEQFF. DNA of the CDR3: TGTGCCAGCAGTCAGTCTTCCGGGACTAGCGGGAGGGGAAAGGGCGATGAGCAGTTCTTC.

The CDR3: CASSQDGGVNYGYTF. In DNA form, the CDR3 reads TGCGCCAGCAGCCAAGATGGCGGAGTTAACTATGGCTACACCTTC. The chain couples TRBV4-1 to TRBJ1-2, with D unresolved. There are 15 residues in the CDR3. Germline CDR1 and CDR2: MGHRA and YSYEKL. Trimming left V 0 bases short and J 1 base short, with 9 bases between.